The source of this T cell receptor (beta chain) is a study of technical replicates of blood from a handful of donors (dated by TCRdb to about 2017). V is cut by 3 bases and J by 3 bases, and the space between the germline ends is 4 bases. Based on the germline V gene, the CDR1 and CDR2 sequences are SGDLS and YYNGEE. From cysteine to phenylalanine, the CDR3 is 11 amino acids long. The retained sequence is limited to the CDR3, 33 bases, with the frame set at the first base. In regard to this clone: Its specific antigen is unknown. No much larger clonotype is one base removed from it; base qualities were not supplied.

The method was the immunoSEQ multiplex PCR assay. In TCRdb, the immuneACCESS table is reduced to in-frame sequences with V and J assigned. These tables do not hold every clone; where another copy was compared, an unresolved V gene accounts for under half, and the others remain unexplained. Recorded for this sample are about 75,000 clones; approximately 97% of them occurred a single time. The ten biggest clones cover under 0.3% of the sample. The chain couples TRBV9 to TRBJ2-7; the D gene assignment is ambiguous. Sequences were obtained from T cells isolated from PBMCs. This TCR was recovered from a human donor in good health. CDR3 reads: CASSAGYEQYF. The nucleotides read TGTGCCAGCAGCGCCGGCTACGAGCAGTACTTC.